This T cell receptor beta chain was identified in a study of T cells in Graves' hyperthyroidism and ophthalmopathy. Whole-study results and caveats: Most expanded thyroid clonotypes above 0.001 also appeared in blood. In simple terms, a model built on 13 V-J features told ophthalmopathy apart from stable hyperthyroidism.

Ten or more counts support this clonotype. As yet, its antigen is unknown. Each person with ophthalmopathy scored at least 3 on the Clinical Activity Score, reached NOSPECS grade 4 or higher, and had been ill under 3 months. Amplification yielded TCR beta CDR3 regions, with RNA transcripts as the source. HTBI primers drove first-round RT-PCR of the TCR CDR3. MiXCR, applied by TCRdb to the multiplex PCR reads, yields one record per CDR3 protein. The profile shows over 450,000 distinct CDR3 sequences, 17% of them singletons. Input material: blood. The TCR comes from a woman aged 18-35 years with Graves' ophthalmopathy.

The CDR3 DNA follows: TGCAGCGCCTTCGGAGGGAACACCGGGGAGCTGTTTTTT. This encodes CSAFGGNTGELFF. The rearrangement joins TRBV20-1 to TRBJ2-2; the D gene is possibly TRBD2 (5 bases). This CDR3 spans 13 amino acids. CDR1 is DFQATT, CDR2 SNEGSKA, per germline (reference sequence).